Listed below are T cell receptor beta chains from one sample, sequenced in a study of T cell responses to AZD1222 COVID-19 vaccine. The data were produced by immunoSEQ multiplex PCR, yet TCRdb's version contains in-frame clones alone and is incomplete. The profile covers under 150,000 clones, with 90% to 95% appearing a single time and roughly 2% taken by the ten largest. The sample consisted of peripheral blood, taken on day 0 of AZD1222 vaccination. Receptors were obtained from an adult in good health. Both conserved end residues are part of each CDR3. The order of the fields is V gene, clone size, J gene, D gene, CDR3 protein, CDR3 DNA. A D gene is named only where the DNA matches it firmly. Expanded clones are given a class, and other clones once, few, many or no size at all.

v_call: TRBV6-1; clone_size: -; j_call: TRBJ2-1; d_call: TRBD2; cdr3_aa: CASSGASGRLLLINEQFF; cdr3_nt: TGTGCCAGCAGTGGGGCTAGCGGGAGGCTCCTACTAATAAATGAGCAGTTCTTC
v_call: TRBV7-9; clone_size: -; j_call: TRBJ2-4; d_call: -; cdr3_aa: CASSTPHGTAAVGYF; cdr3_nt: TGTGCCAGCAGCACCCCCCATGGCACAGCCGCTGTCGGGTACTTC
v_call: TRBV7-3; clone_size: -; j_call: TRBJ2-3; d_call: -; cdr3_aa: CASSLGQLDADTQYF; cdr3_nt: TGTGCCAGCAGCTTGGGGCAACTAGATGCGGATACGCAGTATTTT
v_call: TRBV6-5; clone_size: few; j_call: TRBJ2-1; d_call: TRBD2; cdr3_aa: CASSSTTSANYNEQFF; cdr3_nt: TGTGCCAGCAGTTCGACTACTAGCGCCAACTACAATGAGCAGTTCTTC
v_call: TRBV4-1; clone_size: -; j_call: TRBJ2-7; d_call: -; cdr3_aa: CASRQVGRGGSSYEQYF; cdr3_nt: TGCGCCAGCAGACAAGTGGGCAGGGGCGGGAGCTCCTACGAGCAGTACTTC
v_call: TRBV7-2; clone_size: -; j_call: TRBJ1-4; d_call: -; cdr3_aa: CASSLEGTQTNEKLFF; cdr3_nt: TGTGCCAGCAGCTTAGAAGGGACCCAAACTAATGAAAAACTGTTTTTT
v_call: TRBV7-2; clone_size: once; j_call: TRBJ2-5; d_call: -; cdr3_aa: CASSLAGRRETQYF; cdr3_nt: TGTGCCAGCAGCTTAGCGGGCAGAAGAGAGACCCAGTACTTC
v_call: TRBV6-6; clone_size: -; j_call: TRBJ1-1; d_call: TRBD1; cdr3_aa: CASRSGTGGEWAEAFF; cdr3_nt: TGTGCCAGCAGGTCCGGGACAGGGGGCGAATGGGCTGAAGCTTTCTTT
v_call: TRBV2; clone_size: -; j_call: TRBJ1-6; d_call: -; cdr3_aa: CASSGLRALHF; cdr3_nt: TGTGCCAGCAGTGGCCTCCGGGCCCTCCACTTT
v_call: TRBV5-1; clone_size: -; j_call: TRBJ2-1; d_call: TRBD1; cdr3_aa: CASSPMDRGLNEQFF; cdr3_nt: TGCGCCAGCAGCCCGATGGACAGGGGCCTCAATGAGCAGTTCTTC
v_call: TRBV24-1; clone_size: -; j_call: TRBJ2-1; d_call: TRBD1; cdr3_aa: CATSDPGQDNEQFF; cdr3_nt: TGTGCCACCAGTGACCCCGGACAGGACAATGAGCAGTTCTTC
v_call: TRBV27; clone_size: -; j_call: TRBJ2-7; d_call: TRBD1; cdr3_aa: CASRPDRAHEQYF; cdr3_nt: TGTGCCAGCAGACCTGACAGGGCCCACGAGCAGTACTTC
v_call: TRBV30; clone_size: -; j_call: TRBJ1-2; d_call: -; cdr3_aa: CAWSTGVGGGYTF; cdr3_nt: TGTGCCTGGAGTACTGGGGTTGGGGGTGGCTACACCTTC
v_call: TRBV19; clone_size: once; j_call: TRBJ1-4; d_call: TRBD1; cdr3_aa: CASSPWDRAEKLFF; cdr3_nt: TGTGCCAGTAGTCCCTGGGACAGGGCTGAAAAACTGTTTTTT
v_call: TRBV2; clone_size: -; j_call: TRBJ2-2; d_call: TRBD1; cdr3_aa: CASAETGYTGELFF; cdr3_nt: TGTGCCAGCGCAGAGACAGGGTACACCGGGGAGCTGTTTTTT
v_call: TRBV18; clone_size: -; j_call: TRBJ2-7; d_call: TRBD1; cdr3_aa: CASSPGTGREQYF; cdr3_nt: TGTGCCAGCTCACCCGGGACAGGGAGGGAGCAGTACTTC
v_call: TRBV3-1/TRBV3-2; clone_size: -; j_call: TRBJ1-2; d_call: TRBD1; cdr3_aa: CASSQRGQYYGYTF; cdr3_nt: TGTGCCAGCAGCCAGAGGGGACAGTACTATGGCTACACCTTC
v_call: TRBV1; clone_size: once; j_call: TRBJ1-1; d_call: -; cdr3_aa: CTSSRMQGNTEAFF; cdr3_nt: TGCACCAGCAGCCGAATGCAGGGGAACACTGAAGCTTTCTTT
v_call: TRBV5-1; clone_size: -; j_call: TRBJ1-1; d_call: -; cdr3_aa: CASSSGYNTEAFF; cdr3_nt: TGCGCCAGCAGCTCGGGTTACAACACTGAAGCTTTCTTT
v_call: TRBV4-2; clone_size: -; j_call: TRBJ2-3; d_call: -; cdr3_aa: CASSQDRTSTDTQYF; cdr3_nt: TGTGCCAGCAGCCAAGATAGAACTAGCACAGATACGCAGTATTTT
v_call: TRBV27; clone_size: -; j_call: TRBJ2-3; d_call: TRBD2; cdr3_aa: CASSLTRVLAGTDTQYF; cdr3_nt: TGTGCCAGCAGTTTAACCCGTGTACTAGCGGGCACAGATACGCAGTATTTT
v_call: TRBV30; clone_size: few; j_call: TRBJ1-3; d_call: -; cdr3_aa: CAWSLKRRGTGNTIYF; cdr3_nt: TGTGCCTGGAGTCTAAAAAGGAGGGGCACTGGAAACACCATATATTTT
v_call: TRBV19; clone_size: -; j_call: TRBJ1-1; d_call: -; cdr3_aa: CASTDNMNTEAFF; cdr3_nt: TGTGCCAGTACCGACAACATGAACACTGAAGCTTTCTTT
v_call: TRBV13; clone_size: -; j_call: TRBJ2-5; d_call: -; cdr3_aa: CASSLGGASRETQYF; cdr3_nt: TGTGCCAGCAGCTTAGGCGGGGCCTCTCGGGAGACCCAGTACTTC
v_call: TRBV5-4; clone_size: -; j_call: TRBJ1-6; d_call: TRBD1; cdr3_aa: CASSLRQGVSSPLHF; cdr3_nt: TGTGCCAGCAGCTTGAGACAGGGGGTCTCGTCACCCCTCCACTTT
v_call: TRBV27; clone_size: -; j_call: TRBJ1-2; d_call: -; cdr3_aa: CASRLTEQGNSNYGYTF; cdr3_nt: TGTGCCAGCAGACTTACTGAGCAGGGGAATTCTAACTATGGCTACACCTTC
v_call: TRBV7-8; clone_size: -; j_call: TRBJ2-3; d_call: TRBD2; cdr3_aa: CASSQGLAATDTQYF; cdr3_nt: TGTGCCAGCAGCCAGGGACTAGCGGCCACAGATACGCAGTATTTT
v_call: TRBV2; clone_size: once; j_call: TRBJ1-1; d_call: -; cdr3_aa: CASSETGAEAFF; cdr3_nt: TGTGCCAGCAGTGAGACAGGCGCTGAAGCTTTCTTT